What follows is one TCR beta chain and its context. Original methodology: Scientists estimated how many nucleated cells there were by amplifying reference gene primers. Only in-frame clones appear in the TCRdb table, and some are missing; sequencing was by immunoSEQ multiplex PCR. The V and J calls and clone size are taken from that table; D and trimming were inferred from the DNA. The sample contains 270,000 or so clones, around nine tenths of which appear only once. The sample comes from a study of blood T cell repertoires in COVID-19. Whole-study context: Samples taken during acute and convalescent COVID-19 were collected in the United States, Italy and Spain. In each case, the material was cDNA or gDNA derived from T cells, B-cell-depleted T cells, or PBMCs.

Germline V gene sequence: CDR1 SQVTM, CDR2 ANQGSEA. The length of the CDR3 is 13 residues. V was clipped by 4 bases and J by 0 bases, with 9 bases between them. The chain is built from TRBV29-1 and TRBJ2-5; D is unresolved. The sample taken for sequencing was peripheral blood. The TCR was taken from a man aged 40-49 years with active or convalescent COVID-19. The CDR3 bases are TGCAGCGTTGTTAGTACGTACCAAGAGACCCAGTACTTC. Its protein is CSVVSTYQETQYF.